These 28 T cell receptor beta chains originate from one sample sequenced in a study of regulatory T cells in long-lasting Graves disease. The time point here: newly diagnosed GD, antithyroid drugs for less than 3 months. RNA extracted from PBMCs served as the sequencing template. Both iRepertoire HTBI primers and Arm-PCR of CDR3 regions were used to build the TCR beta libraries. TCRdb passed the multiplex PCR reads through MiXCR, listing each CDR3 protein once. The sample has almost 450,000 distinct CDR3 sequences; about a sixth are singletons. The same data also went into a second study, on T cells in Graves' hyperthyroidism and ophthalmopathy.

The sequences come from peripheral blood mononuclear cells (PBMCs), collected at new diagnosis, from a patient treated with antithyroid drugs. The receptors were sampled from a woman aged 25 to 39 with Graves disease.

V gene TRBV7-8 combines with J gene TRBJ2-1, with 7 bases that match TRBD1. The CDR3 spans 15 residues. V lost 6 bases, J lost 8 bases, and 13 bases stayed unmatched. Per germline, CDR1 SGHVS and CDR2 FQNEAQ. The CDR3 is CASSHIKTGVDEQFF. DNA for the CDR3: TGTGCCAGCAGTCACATAAAAACAGGGGTGGATGAGCAGTTCTTC.

The chain employs TRBV10-3 and TRBJ2-1; unclear D gene. This CDR3 spans 12 amino acids. The V end lost 7 bases, the J end lost 5 bases, and 9 bases lay between the germline ends. Germline lookup yields CDR1 ENHRY and CDR2 SYGVKD. CDR3 loop: CAIKAGDNEQFF. DNA of the CDR3: TGTGCCATCAAGGCAGGCGACAATGAGCAGTTCTTC.

This clonotype was counted ten times or more. This chain joins TRBV28 and TRBJ2-1; TRBD1 might be the D (6 bases). Germline V gene sequence: CDR1 MDHEN, CDR2 SYDVKM. V lost 3 bases to trimming and J lost 3 bases, with 15 bases between them. The CDR3 spans 16 residues. CDR3 in DNA: TGTGCCAGCAGTTTGAGGGGGAGAGGGGGCTACAATGAGCAGTTCTTC. Translating it yields CASSLRGRGGYNEQFF.

Ten or more counts support this clonotype. V and J are TRBV27 and TRBJ2-7, with 9 bases aligning to TRBD1. Germline V gene lookup returns CDR1 MNHEY and CDR2 SMNVEV (reference sequence). The CDR3 is 14 residues long. Trimming at V came to 6 bases and at J to 7 bases, leaving 10 bases not matched to a gene. The CDR3 loop reads CASSRGQGEGEQYF. CDR3 DNA sequence: TGTGCCAGCAGCCGGGGACAGGGTGAGGGGGAGCAGTACTTC.

In its sample, this clonotype was seen once. A junction end diverges from the germline sequence, so it may reflect a read error. J is TRBJ1-2 and V is TRBV5-1, with TRBD1 identical over 7 bases. CDR1 and CDR2 from the germline V gene are SGHRS and YFSETQ. This CDR3 contains 14 residues. The CDR3 loop reads CASSLPGGANGYTF. As DNA, the CDR3 is TGTGCCAGCAGCTTACCAGGGGGAGCAAATGGCTACACCTTC. Full variable domain (remainder filled in from reference TRBV5-1 and TRBJ1-2): KAGVTQTPRYLIKTRGQQVTLSCSPISGHRSVSWYQQTPGQGLQFLFEYFSETQRNKGNFPGRFSGRQFSNSRSEMNVSTLELGDSALYLCASSLPGGANGYTFGSGTRLTVV.

The table lists this clonotype with many counts. The V gene is TRBV2, the J gene TRBJ2-5, with D perhaps given as TRBD1 or TRBD2 (6 bases each). The CDR3 is made up of 14 amino acids. The V gene's germline CDR1 is SNHLY and CDR2 FYNNEI. The V end was cut by 6 bases, the J end by 5 bases, with 16 bases between. The CDR3 sequence is CASRETGRGETQYF. The DNA for the CDR3 is TGTGCCAGCAGGGAGACAGGTCGGGGGGAGACCCAGTACTTC.

The V and J genes are TRBV6-2 or TRBV6-3 and TRBJ1-5; 9 bases are a match to TRBD1. CDR1 and CDR2 from the germline V gene are MNHEY and SVGEGT. The ends lost 4 bases at V and 6 bases at J; junction bases unmatched: 13. The CDR3 consists of 17 residues. The CDR3 DNA is TGTGCCAGCAGTTCCCCCAAGGGACAGGGAGTAACTCAGCCCCAGCATTTT. Its translation: CASSSPKGQGVTQPQHF.

This clonotype was recorded many times. This chain uses TRBV3-1 with TRBJ2-7; tentative D call: TRBD2 (6 bases). The CDR3 covers 14 residues. The V and J ends lost 4 bases and 2 bases respectively, with 12 bases between them. In germline, CDR1 is LGHDT, CDR2 YNNKEL (reference sequence). The CDR3 region is CASSRAAGTYEQYF. DNA of the CDR3: TGTGCCAGCAGCCGGGCCGCGGGGACCTACGAGCAGTACTTC.

A few counts support this clonotype. This chain links TRBV5-5 with TRBJ1-6; no firm D call. Germline V gives CDR1 SGHKS, CDR2 YYEKEE (reference sequence). With 2 bases removed from V and 2 bases from J, the gap between germline ends came to 8 bases. The CDR3 totals 15 residues. CDR3 DNA: TGTGCCAGCAGCTTTGGTGAAGCCTATAATTCACCCCTCCACTTT. This encodes CASSFGEAYNSPLHF.

The sample holds a few counts of this clonotype. V and J are TRBV6-1 and TRBJ1-5; weak D call: TRBD1 (6 bases). Germline V gene lookup returns CDR1 MNHNS and CDR2 SASEGT. The CDR3 is 14 residues long. The ends were cut back, 1 base at V and 5 bases at J, with 9 bases in the middle. The DNA of the CDR3 is TGTGCCAGCAGTGAAGGACAGGCCCATCAGCCCCAGCATTTT. This encodes CASSEGQAHQPQHF.

Only a few counts were recorded for this clonotype. The gene calls are TRBV27 and TRBJ1-5, with 7 nucleotides matching TRBD1. Germline CDR1 is MNHEY and CDR2 is SMNVEV (reference sequence). J was trimmed by 2 bases and V by 6 bases; bases with no gene match: 10. The CDR3 has 16 amino acids. As DNA, the CDR3 is TGTGCCAGCAGAACCCCCCGACAGGGCGGCAATCAGCCCCAGCATTTT. It yields the protein CASRTPRQGGNQPQHF.

Many counts were recorded for this clonotype. CDR3 loop: CASSSSGGLAGGGEQFF. As DNA, the CDR3 is TGCGCCAGCAGCTCATCCGGGGGACTAGCGGGAGGAGGTGAGCAGTTCTTC. The chain carries TRBV5-1 and TRBJ2-1, with 15 bases matching TRBD2. There are 17 residues in the CDR3. V lost 3 bases, J lost 9 bases, and 10 bases stayed unmatched. The germline CDR1 and CDR2 sequences are SGHRS and YFSETQ.

V and J are TRBV20-1 and TRBJ2-1; perhaps TRBD2 as D (7 bases). Trimming pared 6 bases from V and 7 bases from J, leaving 22 bases between. Germline CDR1 DFQATT, CDR2 SNEGSKA (reference sequence). The CDR3 is made up of 15 amino acids. This chain's CDR3 is CSAGRGGGKGNEQFF. CDR3 in DNA: TGCAGTGCGGGAAGGGGGGGCGGGAAAGGGAATGAGCAGTTCTTC.

This clonotype was seen repeatedly, ten times or more. This chain links TRBV5-6 with TRBJ2-3; D gene uncertain. V was cut by 0 bases and J by 6 bases, with 11 bases left in between. The CDR3 covers 14 residues. Germline V gene lookup returns CDR1 SGHDT and CDR2 YYEEEE. CDR3 in DNA: TGTGCCAGCAGCTTGGTGGATGTGAGGGATACGCAGTATTTT. This sequence encodes CASSLVDVRDTQYF.

This clonotype occurred many times. J is TRBJ2-1 and V is TRBV30; maybe TRBD2 (5 bases). CDR3 length equals 11 residues. The V gene lost 2 bases and the J gene lost 8 bases, with 7 bases spanning the gap. CDR1 is GTSNPN, CDR2 SVGIG, per germline (reference sequence). The CDR3 bases are TGTGCCTGGAGTTATAGCGATGAGCAGTTCTTC. Protein product: CAWSYSDEQFF. Full variable domain (remainder filled in from reference TRBV30 and TRBJ2-1): SQTIHQWPATLVQPVGSPLSLECTVEGTSNPNLYWYRQAAGRGLQLLFYSVGIGQISSEVPQNLSASRPQDRQFILSSKKLLLSDSGFYLCAWSYSDEQFFGPGTRLTVL.

In its sample, this clonotype was seen a few times. The chain carries TRBV5-6 and TRBJ2-5; 7 bases map to TRBD2. The CDR3 extends over 16 amino acids. With V trimmed by 3 bases and J by 5 bases, 13 bases remained unmatched. Germline-derived CDR1 and CDR2 are SGHDT and YYEEEE. The CDR3 DNA is TGTGCCAGCAGCTCCTATTTGCGGGAGCGGGGTGAGACCCAGTACTTC. It specifies CASSSYLRERGETQYF.

Ten or more counts support this clonotype. This chain joins TRBV28 and TRBJ2-7; no reliable D call. CDR3 length: 14 residues. Trimming pared 4 bases from V and 6 bases from J, leaving 16 bases between. The germline CDR1 and CDR2 sequences are MDHEN and SYDVKM. The CDR3 protein is CASSSLRIPGEQYF. The DNA of the CDR3 is TGTGCCAGCAGTTCCCTACGGATACCAGGCGAGCAGTACTTC.

The table lists this clonotype with a few counts. This rearrangement joins TRBV10-3 to TRBJ1-6, with 7 nucleotides matching TRBD1. The CDR3 is 17 amino acids. The J segment lost 5 bases and the V segment lost 3 bases, leaving 10 bases of the junction unmatched. Germline-derived CDR1 and CDR2 are ENHRY and SYGVKD. CDR3 in amino acids: CAISDSTFGTDNSPLHF. The CDR3 DNA sequence: TGTGCCATCAGTGACTCGACTTTCGGGACAGATAATTCACCCCTCCACTTT.

This clonotype was seen many times. The CDR3 nucleotides are TGCAGTGCCTCCCCTTCCGTCCGCACAGATACGCAGTATTTT. Translating gives CSASPSVRTDTQYF. The chain has TRBV20-1 and TRBJ2-3, with no clear D. Germline V gene sequence: CDR1 DFQATT, CDR2 SNEGSKA (reference sequence). V lost 6 bases to trimming and J lost 1 base, with 14 bases between them. The CDR3 has 14 amino acids.

The chain combines TRBV28 with TRBJ2-7; 12 bases agree with TRBD1. In germline, CDR1 is MDHEN, CDR2 SYDVKM. With 8 bases clipped from V and 0 bases from J, the junction kept 5 bases outside the gene matches. CDR3 length: 15 residues. In DNA form, the CDR3 reads TGTGCCAGCGTTAGGGGACAGGGGGCCTCCTACGAGCAGTACTTC. It codes for CASVRGQGASYEQYF.

About this clonotype: This may arise from a read error, as a much more abundant clone is one base away. The chain employs TRBV20-1 and TRBJ2-7; 13 bases map to TRBD2. After removal of 1 base from V and 6 bases from J, the junction contained 6 bases not matched to a gene. Germline V gene data show CDR1 as DFQATT and CDR2 as SNEGSKA (reference sequence). CDR3 length: 15 amino acids. CDR3 bases: TGCAGTGCTAGAGGGCTGGGACTAGCGGGACTCGAGCAGTACTTC. Amino acid sequence: CSARGLGLAGLEQYF.

The table lists this clonotype with many counts. The V call is TRBV12-3 or TRBV12-4, the J call TRBJ1-5; 7 bases agree with TRBD1. This CDR3 has 15 amino acids. The V and J ends lost 4 bases and 3 bases, in that order; junction bases with no gene match: 6. The CDR3 reads CASSYFGTANQPQHF. As DNA, the CDR3 is TGTGCCAGCAGTTATTTCGGGACAGCCAATCAGCCCCAGCATTTT.

The table lists this clonotype with many counts. V and J are TRBV5-1 and TRBJ2-7; no clear D. Trimming took 1 base from V and 0 from J, leaving 11 bases between them. CDR1 and CDR2 (germline): SGHRS, YFSETQ. The CDR3 has 15 residues. CDR3 sequence reads: CASSLTGVSSYEQYF. The CDR3 coding sequence is TGCGCCAGCAGCTTGACCGGCGTGAGCTCCTACGAGCAGTACTTC.

In this sample, this clonotype turned up many times. This chain links TRBV7-9 with TRBJ1-1, with D hard to call. The CDR3 has 13 amino acids. Germline V gene data show CDR1 as SEHNR and CDR2 as FQNEAQ (reference sequence). Trimming pared 1 base from V and 1 base from J, leaving 4 bases between. The CDR3, as DNA: TGTGCCAGCAGCTTAGACCCGAACACTGAAGCTTTCTTT. Its protein is CASSLDPNTEAFF.

On this clonotype: A much larger clone is a single base away; this may be a read error. The V gene is TRBV28, the J gene TRBJ2-7, with D possibly TRBD2 on 5 matching bases. V was cut by 5 bases and J by 7 bases, with 30 bases left in between. Per germline, CDR1 MDHEN and CDR2 SYDVKM. The CDR3 loop spans 18 amino acids. CDR3 coding DNA: TGTGCCAGCAGTCCTTCGTCTGTGAAGCGGCTCTACTACAATGAGCAGTACTTC. Its translation: CASSPSSVKRLYYNEQYF.

This clonotype was seen many times. V usage is TRBV15 and J usage is TRBJ1-3, with 7 nucleotides matching TRBD1. CDR3 length: 17 amino acids. Per germline, CDR1 LNHNV and CDR2 YYDKDF (reference sequence). Germline trimming cut 4 bases from V and 2 bases from J; bases unmatched to any gene: 11. The CDR3 DNA is TGTGCCACCAGCACGACCAGGGGGACCTTTCCTGGAAACACCATATATTTT. The encoded protein is CATSTTRGTFPGNTIYF.

This clonotype was detected ten times or more. The chain joins TRBV28 to TRBJ2-5, with TRBD1 as a possible D gene (6 bases). This CDR3 region has 12 residues. Germline V gene sequence: CDR1 MDHEN, CDR2 SYDVKM. V shed 2 bases and J shed 12 bases, with 13 bases lying between them. The CDR3 DNA sequence: TGTGCCAGCAGTTTACCGGGACACGACGAGTACTTC. Translation: CASSLPGHDEYF.

This clonotype has more than one count but fewer than ten. The rearrangement uses TRBV9 and TRBJ2-1; possible D gene TRBD2, 6 bases. CDR3 size: 21 residues. The V gene lost 0 bases and the J gene lost 0 bases, with 25 bases spanning the gap. CDR1 is SGDLS, CDR2 YYNGEE, per germline. The CDR3, as DNA: TGTGCCAGCAGCGTAGAGGGTAGAGAGGGCGGGACGAGGAGCTCCTACAATGAGCAGTTCTTC. Amino acids: CASSVEGREGGTRSSYNEQFF.